This TCR beta chain was captured by sequencing in a study of beta chain features in type 1 diabetes. Study-level background: No patient-donor differences in age, gender, total cells or subset yield.

Broader study findings: Naive, central memory and Treg TCRB repertoires appeared more alike in patients than in healthy donors.

The CDR3 spans 13 residues. Germline V lookup: CDR1 SGHVS, CDR2 FQNEAQ. V lost 8 bases and J 2 bases, leaving 13 bases between the germline ends. What was sequenced were expressed TCRB transcripts, since all of the isolated RNA had been reverse transcribed. An average of about 3.6 million reads was obtained for naive, central memory and regulatory T cell samples. Sequenced by immunoSEQ multiplex PCR; TCRdb stores in-frame clones only, minus some. Among fewer than 150,000 clones listed, roughly 7.2% were seen once. Via the markers CD45RO/CCR7/CD25/CD127/CD95/CD27, stem cell-like memory, regulatory, central memory and naive CD4+ cells were sorted. On this clone: Its antigen is not identified.

Sequenced: central memory CD4+ T cells from blood. V gene TRBV7-8 combines with J gene TRBJ2-7; D unclear. This TCR was sampled from a woman under 40 in good health. CDR3 sequence reads: CASGKSDTYEQYF. The CDR3 region has the DNA TGTGCCAGCGGAAAGAGCGATACCTACGAGCAGTACTTC.